Reported below is one T cell receptor (beta chain). This clone was seen only once. No cognate antigen has been identified for it. Base qualities are not recorded, but no much larger clone differs from it by a single base. The donors were healthy, HIV-negative adults who had no recently reported acute infections or vaccinations. Every donor was a Caucasian adult residing in Nashville, Tennessee, USA. CD4+ T cells were enriched by magnetic negative selection; naive cells were then positively selected on CD45RA, and the negative fraction formed the memory subset. After blood collection by leukapheresis, PBMCs were isolated using Ficoll-Histopaque density gradient centrifugation and then cryopreserved in the vapor phase of liquid nitrogen. Purity and quantity of every magnetically sorted T cell population were checked by analytical flow cytometry. Genomic DNA was isolated from every sorted fraction and measured by UV absorbance on a Nanodrop 2000c.

Using the deep immunoSEQ assay, TCR CDR3 regions were amplified from genomic DNA by multiplex PCR. Extracted genomic DNA from each cell subset was spread evenly across all wells of several immunoSEQ 96-well plates, with each plate serving as a replicate. For sorted subsets, each replicate PCR was loaded with about 0.2 ug genomic DNA, equivalent to 32,000 or so T cell genomes. The purified libraries were quantified using a Qubit 3.0 fluorometer, sized with a Bioanalyzer 2100, and then quantified again using the KAPA Library Quantification kit. Every immunoSEQ 96-well plate was sequenced on a separate single-read 150-cycle Illumina NextSeq 550 flow cell. The study's own analysis went as follows. The immunoSEQ output contained only junctional sequences without quality scores, so filtering could not match that applied to full-length reads. Sequences were annotated with PyIR, a Python wrapper for IgBLAST v1.9, using IMGT germline references to assign V/J genes and CDR3. Reads were filtered out if the reads had weak V/J assignments (E-value above 1e-6), no CDR3, stop codons, out-of-frame junctions, or ambiguous translated residues. V3J clonotypes were defined as sequences sharing the same inferred V gene, J gene, and CDR3 amino acid sequence. To compute the percentage overlap between repertoires, the number of shared unique clonotypes was divided by the size of the smaller repertoire. Richness of each repertoire was evaluated using RTK rarefaction, the Chao1 estimator, and Recon v2.1 estimates of unobserved clonotypes. Generation probabilities were computed with OLGA for all TCRbeta clonotypes obtained by the gDNA method from a few donors. The immuneACCESS repertoire file appears here via TCRdb, limited to in-frame rearrangements. These files lack a portion of the clones; in checked studies, under half of the deficit traces to unresolved V genes, and the cause of the others is not known. The V and J calls and clone size were taken over from that table, and D and trimming were inferred from the DNA. A total of 2 million to 2.5 million clones appear in this sample, under 95% of them only once. 0.3% to 0.45% of the sample rests with the top ten.

The sample originates from a study of shared clonotypes between healthy human individuals (dated by TCRdb to between 2020 and 2021). Regarding the complete study: The cohort included three men and a couple of women between 18 and 49 years of age. Libraries were prepared and TCR repertoires were sequenced by different laboratories using diverse techniques, in order to increase sequencing depth and limit assay-specific biases. For each donor, CD4 naive and CD4 memory were each given three plates, CD8 naive was given two plates, and CD8 memory was given one plate. To estimate repertoire size and how much clonotypes are shared between individuals, the study performed deep sequencing of blood TCR repertoires from a few healthy adults. Each donor's leukapheresis produced roughly between roughly 0.9 and 8.9 billion PBMCs. Findings and caveats that apply to the study as a whole: When a handful of donors were compared, the shared fraction of clonotypes was roughly 5% for naive CD4, roughly 3.3% for naive CD8, 2% to 2.5% for memory CD4, and around 0.37% for memory CD8. Rarefaction of sorted-subset datasets indicated incomplete sequencing despite the large sequencing depth. Sampling was limited to blood, and TCR repertoires in tissue likely differ from TCR repertoires in blood. Because the study included a small number of donors, the genetic and exposure-history diversity represented was limited. Naive subsets generally had larger estimated clonotype richness than memory subsets did. Higher generation probabilities were observed for clonotypes shared by all four sorted-subset donors than for non-shared clonotypes. Pairwise subsampling led to the expectation that sequencing depth would affect the degree of clonotype sharing among donors.

The germline V gene encodes CDR1 SGHKS and CDR2 YYEKEE (reference sequence). From cysteine to phenylalanine, the CDR3 is 11 amino acids long. Only the CDR3 region is kept as DNA, spanning 33 bases read in frame from base 1. V is cut by 1 base and J by 5 bases, and the space between the germline ends is 3 bases. This chain joins TRBV5-5 to TRBJ2-5; the D gene is unclear. Sequencing was performed on naive CD4+ T cells from PBMCs. The sample's cell subset or site label, decoded: CD45RA+ positively selected. The receptor comes from a man younger than 35 in good health. Some clones in this sample may be carry-over from other donors' samples. The CDR3 corresponds to CASSLTETQYF. The bases are TGTGCCAGCAGCTTGACGGAGACCCAGTACTTC.